The clone carrying this TCR beta chain was observed many times. TCRdb reprocessed the 5' RACE reads via MiXCR and lists one record per CDR3 protein. The sample records 350,000 or so distinct CDR3 sequences, around a tenth being singletons. The CDR3 is 13 amino acids. V shed 6 bases and J shed 0 bases, with 8 bases lying between them. The germline V gene has CDR1 SQVTM and CDR2 ANQGSEA. This entry is derived from a study of CD8 T cells in ankylosing spondylitis. This TCR was sampled from a female donor with ankylosing spondylitis or in good health (not recorded which). Sequenced material: blood, either unsorted or a sorted T cell fraction (not recorded which). This chain links TRBV29-1 with TRBJ2-2; no definite D call. The CDR3 DNA is TGCAGCGTACTGACCGCGAACACCGGGGAGCTGTTTTTT. Translating it yields CSVLTANTGELFF.